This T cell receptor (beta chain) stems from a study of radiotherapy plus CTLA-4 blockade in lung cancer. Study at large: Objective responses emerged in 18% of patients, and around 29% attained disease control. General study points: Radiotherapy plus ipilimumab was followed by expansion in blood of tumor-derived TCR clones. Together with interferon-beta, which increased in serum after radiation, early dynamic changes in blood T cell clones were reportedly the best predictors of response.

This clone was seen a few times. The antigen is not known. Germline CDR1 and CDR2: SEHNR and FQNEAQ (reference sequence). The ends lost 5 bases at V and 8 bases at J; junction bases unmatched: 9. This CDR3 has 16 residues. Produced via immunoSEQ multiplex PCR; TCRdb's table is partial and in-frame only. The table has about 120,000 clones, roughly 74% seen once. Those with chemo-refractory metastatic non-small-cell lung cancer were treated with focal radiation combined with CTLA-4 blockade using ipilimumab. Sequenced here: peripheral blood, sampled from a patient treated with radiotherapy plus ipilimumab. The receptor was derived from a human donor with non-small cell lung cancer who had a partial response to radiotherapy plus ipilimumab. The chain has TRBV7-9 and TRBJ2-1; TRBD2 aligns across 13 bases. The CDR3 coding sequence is TGTGCCAGCAGCCTTCGGACTAGCGGGAGCGTTGATGAGCAGTTCTTC. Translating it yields CASSLRTSGSVDEQFF.